The entry below gives a single TCR beta chain sequence along with its context. The record originates from a study of cytomegalovirus exposure and HLA in healthy donors. Germline lookup yields CDR1 DFQATT and CDR2 SNEGSKA (reference sequence). This CDR3 region has 11 residues. V was clipped by 5 bases and J by 5 bases, with 9 bases between them. It was with 60 Vbeta and 13 Jbeta primers that the PCR ran. Sequenced by immunoSEQ multiplex PCR; TCRdb stores in-frame clones only, minus some. The repertoire holds around 110,000 clones, with around 71% as singletons. The specimen was PBMCs. The clonotype originates from a boy between 10 and 17 years old in good health and CMV-seronegative. The chain is built from TRBV20-1 and TRBJ2-5; D is possibly TRBD1 (5 bases). CDR3 sequence: CSAGNRETQYF. CDR3 coding DNA: TGCAGTGCTGGGAACAGGGAGACCCAGTACTTC.